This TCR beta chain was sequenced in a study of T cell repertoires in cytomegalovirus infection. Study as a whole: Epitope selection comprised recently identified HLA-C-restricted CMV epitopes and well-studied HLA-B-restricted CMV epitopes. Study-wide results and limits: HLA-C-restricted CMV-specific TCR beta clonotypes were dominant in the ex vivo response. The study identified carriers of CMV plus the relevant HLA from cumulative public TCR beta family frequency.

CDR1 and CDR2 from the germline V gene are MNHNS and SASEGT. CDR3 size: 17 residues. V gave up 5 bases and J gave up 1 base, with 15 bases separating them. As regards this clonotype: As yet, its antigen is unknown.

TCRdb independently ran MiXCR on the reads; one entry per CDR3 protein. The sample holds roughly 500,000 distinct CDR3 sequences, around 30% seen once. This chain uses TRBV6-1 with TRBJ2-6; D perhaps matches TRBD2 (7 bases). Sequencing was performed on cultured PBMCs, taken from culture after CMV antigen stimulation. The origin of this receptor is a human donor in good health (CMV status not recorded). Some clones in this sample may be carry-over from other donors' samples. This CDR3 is CASSYDRGGSGANVLTF. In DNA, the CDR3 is TGTGCCAGCAGTTACGATAGGGGGGGGTCTGGGGCCAACGTCCTGACTTTC.